This TCR beta chain comes out of a study of patients and donors after allogeneic stem cell transplantation. TCRdb fed the RT-PCR reads into MiXCR, producing one record per CDR3 protein. Found here are over 200,000 distinct CDR3 sequences, 38% of them singletons; the top ten hold around 10%. Germline-derived CDR1 and CDR2 are MGHRA and YSYEKL. The germline V and J ends were trimmed by 0 bases and 0 bases, with 12 bases remaining between them. This CDR3 spans 16 amino acids. This chain joins TRBV4-1 and TRBJ2-7; D gene ambiguous. The source material was blood, either unsorted or a sorted T cell fraction (not recorded which). The clonotype was recovered from a human donor who was either an allogeneic HSCT recipient or a stem cell or donor lymphocyte infusion donor (not recorded which). It is not recorded whose cells these are; they may come from a transplant donor. The CDR3 is CASSQEPVLNSYEQYF. CDR3 nucleotide sequence: TGCGCCAGCAGCCAAGAACCAGTTTTGAACTCCTACGAGCAGTACTTC.